This TCR beta chain was retrieved from a study of blood T cell repertoires in COVID-19. Overall study context: In each case, the material was cDNA or gDNA derived from T cells, B-cell-depleted T cells, or PBMCs.

The J segment lost 4 bases and the V segment lost 3 bases, leaving 3 bases of the junction unmatched. The CDR3 length is 14 residues. The germline CDR1 and CDR2 sequences are LGHNA and YSLEER. The table came from immunoSEQ multiplex PCR; TCRdb's copy has only in-frame clones and leaves some out. The sample includes roughly 410,000 clones, around 89% of them seen just once. The source is a man aged 35-49 years with acute or convalescent COVID-19. V and J are TRBV4-3 and TRBJ2-7; 10 bases are a match to TRBD1. The sample taken for sequencing was peripheral blood. This CDR3 reads CASSQDRGDYEQYF. As DNA, the CDR3 is TGCGCCAGCAGCCAGGACAGGGGGGATTACGAGCAGTACTTC.